This T cell receptor beta chain is from a study of CD8 T cells in Susac syndrome. Study context: Treatment at blood withdrawal was none, corticosteroids, or intravenous immunoglobulin alone in Susac syndrome patients.

Patients with Susac syndrome met diagnostic criteria that were recently defined for definite or probable disease. The germline V and J ends were trimmed by 2 bases and 8 bases, with 12 bases remaining between them. Per the germline V gene, CDR1 is SQVTM and CDR2 is ANQGSEA. The CDR3 totals 12 residues. The table lists this clonotype with a count of one. Reverse transcription of about 0.5 to 1 ug RNA used random hexamers. Across 54 Vbeta and 13 Jbeta, TCR beta CDR3 was amplified with immunoSEQ multiplex PCR. In TCRdb, the immunoSEQ multiplex PCR reads were re-called with MiXCR into one record per CDR3 protein. This table has roughly 200,000 distinct CDR3 sequences, roughly 92% appearing once.

This sequence originates from a human donor with Susac syndrome. Sequenced material: CD4+ T cells from PBMCs. V gene TRBV29-1 combines with J gene TRBJ1-2, with no clear D. CDR3 nucleotides: TGCAGCGTTGAATCTGCCCTATCAGGCTACACCTTC. It yields the protein CSVESALSGYTF.